This T cell receptor beta chain was retrieved from a study of T cells in Graves' hyperthyroidism and ophthalmopathy (dated by TCRdb to the late 2010s). Broadly, across the study: Peripheral blood samples were taken at initial diagnosis, before any treatment was given. TCR V-J signatures able to tell the groups apart were searched for in a discovery cohort of 90 to 100 patients, of whom 40 to 45 had Graves' ophthalmopathy and more than 55 had stable Graves' hyperthyroidism. Prospective prediction of ophthalmopathy was tested in an independent validation cohort of 18 to 20 hyperthyroidism patients and 17 patients who later progressed to ophthalmopathy. The roughly 90 discovery patients were divided at random into training and test sets in a 7:3 ratio. In addition, the study compared T-cell repertoires in thyroid tissue and in blood from six Graves' hyperthyroidism patients. After blood sampling, hyperthyroidism patients were treated with methimazole at a starting dose of 30 mg daily, and ophthalmopathy patients were treated with high-dose intravenous methylprednisolone. TCR Vbeta CDR3 sequencing of approximately 140 peripheral blood samples (over 40 ophthalmopathy, roughly 72 hyperthyroidism and approximately 17 progressor patients) is reported in the paper. What the work shows at the level of the full study, not this receptor alone: A 13 V-J signature model separated ophthalmopathy from stable hyperthyroidism, with 87.88% sensitivity and 81.08% specificity in cross-validation and 80%/75% in testing. Most expanded thyroid clonotypes (frequency above 0.001) were also detected in blood, suggesting blood repertoires may reflect thyroid immune responses. In validation, progression to ophthalmopathy was predicted by the model with around 70% sensitivity and 72% to 85% specificity, a median of roughly 6 months before onset. No statistical method was used to fix the sample size in advance, and group allocation was not hidden from the investigators.

A patient counted as having stable Graves' hyperthyroidism if no progression to ophthalmopathy occurred over 18 months of follow-up. Hyperthyroidism patients were newly diagnosed, with disease duration under 2 months, and aged 18 to 65 years. Patients with uncontrolled infections, other autoimmune diseases, pregnancy or lactation were excluded. Diagnoses were based on clinical symptoms, serum thyroxine and TRAb, thyroid ultrasound and orbital computed tomography. Ficoll-Paque density gradient centrifugation was used to isolate PBMCs from about 10 ml of fresh peripheral blood. Total RNA was extracted with Trizol reagent, and quality was checked on an Agilent 2100 Bioanalyzer. About this clonotype itself: This receptor's antigen is unknown. It has no much larger one-base neighbor in the sample; base qualities were not kept.

The CDR3 covers 13 residues, taking in both the cysteine and the phenylalanine. Here the CDR3 DNA is all that survives: 39 bases in frame from base 1. CDR1 and CDR2 (MNHEY, SMNVEV) derive from the germline V gene (reference sequence). Relative to germline, V is 3 bases shorter and J is 3 bases shorter, with 8 bases between their ends. The TCR beta CDR3 regions were amplified from the RNA transcripts. The first round of RT-PCR for the TCR CDR3 was performed with the HTBI primer set and the Qiagen OneStep RT-PCR kit. A second multiplex PCR round built the libraries, followed by size selection and purification. Sequencing of the libraries was done on an Illumina HiSeq2000 using paired-end 100 bp reads. The published analysis was carried out like this. SOAPnuke was used to process the raw data, with reads discarded if the reads contained adapters or uncalled bases, had a mean Phred below 15, or lacked an exact constant-primer or identifier match. High-quality paired reads were merged using COPE v1.2.5, and each unique nucleotide sequence was defined as a clonotype. MiTCR v1.1 was used to align clonotypes to the IMGT TRBV, TRBD and TRBJ reference segments. Only V-J combinations with frequency above 0.0001, covering approximately 99% of repertoires, were analysed. A TCS score was defined as the ratio between F50 (clonal expansion) and ExV (chaos), using BLOSUM62-based TCRdist between CDR3 peptides within each V-J. Welch's t-statistics and random forest reduced some 510 V-J features to roughly 13, which were used in a naive Bayes classifier (R e1071). TCRdb reworked the public reads: Q25 trimming with fastp, MiXCR clone assembly, productive beta chains retained. Rows matching on CDR3 protein sequence are summarized as one entry with the most common DNA and genes. The V and J calls and clone size are TCRdb's, not the authors'. For this sample there are fewer than 550,000 distinct CDR3 sequences; 15% to 18% appear just once. The top ten hold 13% to 15% of the sample.

The TCR was taken from a woman under 30 with Graves' hyperthyroidism. The sequencing sample was made of blood. This chain is built from TRBV27 and TRBJ1-1; no confident D gene assignment can be made. The base sequence is TGTGCCAGCAGTTTCGACGGATACACTGAAGCTTTCTTT. This yields the protein CASSFDGYTEAFF.